These 26 T cell receptor beta chains were sequenced from one sample in a study of blood T cell repertoires in COVID-19. Profiled with immunoSEQ multiplex PCR; TCRdb holds only in-frame clones, not every one. The sample has a few hundred thousand clones, about 89% seen once. The specimen was PBMCs or T cells enriched from blood (not recorded which). Receptor source: a man aged 40-55 years who had recovered from COVID-19.

V usage is TRBV10-2 and J usage is TRBJ2-5; 7 nucleotides agree with TRBD2. Germline lookup yields CDR1 WSHSY and CDR2 SAAADI. V trimming: 2 bases; J trimming: 3 bases; junction bases outside the gene matches: 6. The CDR3 spans 15 residues. This chain's CDR3 is CASSEPQREKETQYF. The CDR3 region has the DNA TGCGCCAGCAGTGAGCCCCAGCGGGAAAAAGAGACCCAGTACTTC.

The V gene is TRBV16, the J gene TRBJ2-7, with TRBD2 as a possible D gene (5 bases). Germline-derived CDR1 and CDR2 are KGHSY and FQNENV. This CDR3 has 13 residues. Trimming pared 2 bases from V and 4 bases from J, leaving 9 bases between. The CDR3: CASSQGRGYEQYF. As DNA, the CDR3 is TGTGCCAGCAGCCAAGGTCGGGGATACGAGCAGTACTTC.

The chain has TRBV7-8 and TRBJ1-1; D is perhaps TRBD1 (6 bases). Germline V gene lookup returns CDR1 SGHVS and CDR2 FQNEAQ. V lost 1 base to trimming and J lost 7 bases, with 10 bases between them. The CDR3 loop spans 13 amino acids. This chain's CDR3 is CASSLVQDSEAFF. CDR3 bases: TGTGCCAGCAGCTTAGTCCAGGACAGTGAAGCTTTCTTT.

The V gene is TRBV4-1, the J gene TRBJ2-3; 7 bases align to TRBD2. From germline, CDR1 is MGHRA and CDR2 YSYEKL. With V trimmed by 8 bases and J by 0 bases, 5 bases remained unmatched. The CDR3 is 14 residues long. CDR3 amino acids: CASRERGSTDTQYF. The CDR3 DNA reads TGCGCCAGCCGAGAGCGGGGAAGCACAGATACGCAGTATTTT.

V is TRBV15 and J is TRBJ1-1; 7 nucleotides match TRBD1. J gave up 3 bases and V 5 bases, and 6 bases lay outside the gene matches. Germline CDR1 is LNHNV and CDR2 is YYDKDF (reference sequence). This CDR3 has 14 amino acids. CDR3 sequence: CATSPTGDYTEAFF. CDR3 coding DNA: TGTGCCACCAGCCCCACAGGGGATTACACTGAAGCTTTCTTT.

V usage is TRBV5-6 and J usage is TRBJ1-1; no reliable D call. Germline V CDR1 and CDR2: SGHDT, YYEEEE. The V end was cut by 4 bases, the J end by 1 base, with 8 bases between. CDR3 length equals 13 residues. CDR3 sequence reads: CASSPVANTEAFF. The DNA for the CDR3 is TGTGCCAGCAGCCCAGTCGCGAACACTGAAGCTTTCTTT.

This clone appeared a few times. CDR3 DNA: TGTGCCAGCAGTTCTCGGGGACAGGGGGCGCGGTCACCCCTCCACTTT. Protein product: CASSSRGQGARSPLHF. This chain connects TRBV27 to TRBJ1-6; 12 nucleotides align to TRBD1. V was pared by 4 bases and J by 10 bases, with 8 bases of the junction left unmatched. The CDR3 covers 16 residues. Germline V CDR1 and CDR2: MNHEY, SMNVEV (reference sequence).

V and J are TRBV7-2 and TRBJ2-2; the match to TRBD2 covers 12 bases. The V segment lost 3 bases and the J segment 1 base; nucleotides outside the gene matches: 6. The CDR3 has 18 residues. Germline lookup yields CDR1 SGHTA and CDR2 FQGNSA. The CDR3 sequence is CASSLILAGGMNTGELFF. In nucleotides, the CDR3 is TGTGCCAGCAGCTTGATACTAGCGGGAGGTATGAACACCGGGGAGCTGTTTTTT.

The sample holds a few counts of this clone. This chain uses TRBV7-2 with TRBJ1-5, with no clear D. Germline V gene lookup returns CDR1 SGHTA and CDR2 FQGNSA. The CDR3 spans 15 residues. Trimming shortened V by 1 base and J by 0 bases, and 7 bases separated the two germline ends. The chain's CDR3 is CASSLVVNSNQPQHF. The CDR3 bases are TGTGCCAGCAGCTTAGTAGTTAATAGCAATCAGCCCCAGCATTTT.

The genes are TRBV4-1 and TRBJ2-5; TRBD2 agrees at 9 bases. V lost 0 bases to trimming and J lost 4 bases; unmatched junction nucleotides: 9. The CDR3 runs 17 residues. Looked up from germline, CDR1 is MGHRA and CDR2 is YSYEKL. The CDR3 bases are TGCGCCAGCAGCCAAGATCGCGGGGGGGCCAGGGGAGAGACCCAGTACTTC. Protein sequence: CASSQDRGGARGETQYF.

V is TRBV28 and J is TRBJ2-7; perhaps TRBD1 as D (6 bases). V lost 4 bases to trimming and J lost 1 base, with 14 bases between them. This CDR3 is built from 15 residues. The germline gives CDR1 MDHEN, CDR2 SYDVKM. In DNA form, the CDR3 reads TGTGCCAGCAGTTGGCCCCCAACAGGGTCCTACGAGCAGTACTTC. Its protein is CASSWPPTGSYEQYF.

The V call is TRBV12-3 or TRBV12-4, the J call TRBJ2-7; 7 positions agree with TRBD1. V gave up 6 bases and J gave up 5 bases; unmatched junction bases: 7. The CDR3 sequence is 13 residues long. The CDR3 sequence is CASSKTGLDEQYF. The CDR3 nucleotides are TGTGCCAGCAGCAAGACAGGGCTGGACGAGCAGTACTTC.

The chain uses TRBV5-5 and TRBJ2-1; a possible D gene is TRBD1 (6 bases). Per the germline V gene, CDR1 is SGHKS and CDR2 is YYEKEE (reference sequence). V dropped 2 bases and J dropped 10 bases, with 10 bases sitting between them. The CDR3 sequence is 12 residues long. CDR3 coding DNA: TGTGCCAGCAGCTTTACAGGGTCCGAGCAGTTCTTC. This sequence encodes CASSFTGSEQFF.

V gene TRBV7-2 combines with J gene TRBJ2-4; 9 bases are a match to TRBD2. Looked up from germline, CDR1 is SGHTA and CDR2 is FQGNSA. The CDR3 sequence is 17 residues long. Germline trimming cut 4 bases from V and 6 bases from J; bases unmatched to any gene: 13. The DNA of the CDR3 is TGTGCCAGCAGCTCGTTACTAGCGGGCCCCCGGGGAAACATTCAGTACTTC. Its translation is CASSSLLAGPRGNIQYF.

The chain uses TRBV29-1 and TRBJ1-5, with unresolved D. V was shortened by 4 bases and J by 0 bases, with 7 bases between the two germline ends. The CDR3 loop spans 13 amino acids. Germline lookup yields CDR1 SQVTM and CDR2 ANQGSEA. The CDR3 sequence is CSVVVDSNQPQHF. In DNA, the CDR3 is TGCAGCGTTGTGGTAGATAGCAATCAGCCCCAGCATTTT.

This rearrangement joins TRBV30 to TRBJ2-4; D is perhaps TRBD2 (5 bases). CDR3 length: 15 amino acids. Per germline, CDR1 GTSNPN and CDR2 SVGIG (reference sequence). V lost 3 bases and J 0 bases, leaving 12 bases between the germline ends. CDR3 nucleotides: TGTGCCTGGAGCCGGGGTCGGCTAGCCAAAAACATTCAGTACTTC. This codes for CAWSRGRLAKNIQYF.

The chain combines TRBV7-8 with TRBJ2-2, with D uncertain. Germline-derived CDR1 and CDR2 are SGHVS and FQNEAQ. The CDR3 is 17 amino acids. The ends were cut back, 0 bases at V and 1 base at J, with 12 bases in the middle. The CDR3 spells CASSLAMGIMNTGELFF. CDR3 DNA: TGTGCCAGCAGCTTAGCTATGGGCATTATGAACACCGGGGAGCTGTTTTTT.

The rearrangement uses TRBV27 and TRBJ2-6; TRBD1 agrees at 7 bases. V gave up 6 bases and J gave up 0 bases; unmatched junction bases: 5. CDR1 and CDR2 from the germline V gene are MNHEY and SMNVEV (reference sequence). The CDR3 extends over 16 amino acids. CDR3: CASRGQLLSGANVLTF. Here the CDR3 DNA reads TGTGCCAGCAGGGGACAGCTACTCTCTGGGGCCAACGTCCTGACTTTC.

V gene TRBV5-6 combines with J gene TRBJ1-3; D possibly corresponds to TRBD1 (6 bases). Trimming took off 7 bases at V and 2 bases at J, with 13 bases between the two ends. The CDR3 loop spans 14 amino acids. Germline assignment: CDR1 SGHDT and CDR2 YYEEEE. The CDR3 DNA follows: TGTGCCAGCGAGGAGACAGGCGCTGGAAACACCATATATTTT. Its protein product is CASEETGAGNTIYF.

Details on this clone: A junction end diverges from the germline sequence, so it may reflect a read error. The chain has TRBV2 and TRBJ1-5, with a weak D call TRBD1 (5 bases). The V gene's germline CDR1 is SNHLY and CDR2 FYNNEI. CDR3 size: 10 residues. The chain's CDR3 is CASRGRKVGF. CDR3 DNA: TGTGCCAGCAGGGGGCGTAAGGTTGGCTTT.

CDR3 sequence (DNA): TGTGCCAGCAGCGCGGACACGAACACTGAAGCTTTCTTT. Translation: CASSADTNTEAFF. The J gene is TRBJ1-1, the V gene TRBV7-8, with D maybe TRBD1 (5 bases). Germline CDR1 SGHVS, CDR2 FQNEAQ. V lost 5 bases and J lost 1, with 8 bases in between. This CDR3 has 13 residues.

This sequence joins TRBV7-2 and TRBJ2-7; 15 bases are a match to TRBD2. Germline V CDR1 and CDR2: SGHTA, FQGNSA. The ends lost 4 bases at V and 3 bases at J; junction bases unmatched: 7. CDR3 length: 17 residues. CDR3 sequence: CASSSRTSGRALYEQYF. CDR3 nucleotides: TGTGCCAGCAGCTCCCGGACTAGCGGGAGGGCCCTCTACGAGCAGTACTTC.

The chain combines TRBV19 with TRBJ2-6; 9 nucleotides agree with TRBD1. The CDR3 covers 16 residues. The junction had 7 bases not matched to a gene; V was cut back by 6 bases and J by 4 bases. Per germline, CDR1 LNHDA and CDR2 SQIVND (reference sequence). The CDR3 sequence is CASRLQGAGGANVLTF. The DNA of the CDR3 is TGTGCCAGTAGGCTACAGGGGGCGGGCGGGGCCAACGTCCTGACTTTC.

This chain links TRBV11-3 with TRBJ2-1; D not certain. The V gene lost 1 base and the J gene lost 1 base, with 5 bases spanning the gap. This CDR3 contains 14 residues. Germline CDR1 SGHNT, CDR2 YENEEA. CDR3 sequence (DNA): TGTGCCAGCAGCTTAGGTCAGTCCTACAATGAGCAGTTCTTC. It codes for CASSLGQSYNEQFF.

This chain joins TRBV3-1 (or the pseudogene TRBV3-2) and TRBJ2-3, with 16 bases identical to TRBD2. Germline V CDR1 and CDR2: LGHDT, YNNKEL (reference sequence). The CDR3 consists of 19 residues. The J segment lost 2 bases and the V segment lost 2 bases, leaving 7 bases of the junction unmatched. The CDR3 DNA sequence: TGTGCCAGCAGCCAATGCTCCGGGACTAGCGGGGGGGACACAGATACGCAGTATTTT. It translates to CASSQCSGTSGGDTDTQYF.

The chain carries TRBV19 and TRBJ2-7; TRBD1 matches at 8 bases. J was trimmed by 1 base and V by 7 bases; bases with no gene match: 6. CDR3 length: 14 amino acids. CDR1 and CDR2 from the germline V gene are LNHDA and SQIVND (reference sequence). In DNA form, the CDR3 reads TGTGCCAGTAAATCCCAGGGGGCGTCCTACGAGCAGTACTTC. Translation gives CASKSQGASYEQYF.